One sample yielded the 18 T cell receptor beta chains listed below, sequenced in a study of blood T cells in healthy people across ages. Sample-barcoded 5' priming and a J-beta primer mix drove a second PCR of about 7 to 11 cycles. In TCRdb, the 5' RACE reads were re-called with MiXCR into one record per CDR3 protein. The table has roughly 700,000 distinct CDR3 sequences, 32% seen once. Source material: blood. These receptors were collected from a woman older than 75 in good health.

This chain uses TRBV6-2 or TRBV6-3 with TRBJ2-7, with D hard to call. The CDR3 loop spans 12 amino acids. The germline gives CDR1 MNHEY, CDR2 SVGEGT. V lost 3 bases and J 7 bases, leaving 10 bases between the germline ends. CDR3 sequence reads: CASSYASTEQYF. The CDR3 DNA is TGTGCCAGCAGTTATGCGAGCACAGAGCAGTACTTC.

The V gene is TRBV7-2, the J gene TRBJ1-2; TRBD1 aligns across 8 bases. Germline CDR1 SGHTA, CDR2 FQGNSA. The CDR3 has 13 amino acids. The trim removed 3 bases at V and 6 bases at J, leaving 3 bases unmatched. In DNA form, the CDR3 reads TGTGCCAGCAGCTTCTACAGGGGGGATGGCTACACCTTC. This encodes CASSFYRGDGYTF.

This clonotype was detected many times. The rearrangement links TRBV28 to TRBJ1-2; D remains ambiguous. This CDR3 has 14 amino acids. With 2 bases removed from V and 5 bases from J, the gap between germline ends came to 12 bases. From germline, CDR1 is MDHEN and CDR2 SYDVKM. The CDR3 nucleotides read TGTGCCAGCAGTTTAACGCCGACCATGTATGGCTACACCTTC. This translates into CASSLTPTMYGYTF.

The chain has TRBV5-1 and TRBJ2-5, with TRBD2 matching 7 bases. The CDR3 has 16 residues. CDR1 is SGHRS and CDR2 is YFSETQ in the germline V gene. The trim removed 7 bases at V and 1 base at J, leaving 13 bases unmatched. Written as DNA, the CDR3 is TGCGCCAGCTCACGGGGGGACGCGTTGGCCCAAGAGACCCAGTACTTC. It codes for CASSRGDALAQETQYF.

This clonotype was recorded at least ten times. The CDR3 protein is CASREAGGNTEAFF. CDR3 nucleotides: TGTGCCAGCAGGGAAGCGGGCGGCAACACTGAAGCTTTCTTT. The chain employs TRBV7-2 and TRBJ1-1; D is undetermined. Trimming pared 6 bases from V and 2 bases from J, leaving 13 bases between. The CDR3 loop spans 14 amino acids. Germline V lookup: CDR1 SGHTA, CDR2 FQGNSA.

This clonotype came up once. CDR3 bases: TGCAGCGCCGAAGCGGGAGCGCAAGATACGCAGTATTTT. Translating gives CSAEAGAQDTQYF. The V and J genes are TRBV29-1 and TRBJ2-3, with 8 bases fitting TRBD2. The germline CDR1 and CDR2 sequences are SQVTM and ANQGSEA. CDR3 size: 13 residues. V was clipped by 7 bases and J by 5 bases; unmatched bases: 8.

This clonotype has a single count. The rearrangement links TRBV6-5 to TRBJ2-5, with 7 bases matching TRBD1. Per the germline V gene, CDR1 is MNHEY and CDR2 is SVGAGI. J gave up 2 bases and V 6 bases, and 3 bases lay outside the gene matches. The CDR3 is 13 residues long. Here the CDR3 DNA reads TGTGCCAGCAGAAAGGGACAGCAAGAGACCCAGTACTTC. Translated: CASRKGQQETQYF.

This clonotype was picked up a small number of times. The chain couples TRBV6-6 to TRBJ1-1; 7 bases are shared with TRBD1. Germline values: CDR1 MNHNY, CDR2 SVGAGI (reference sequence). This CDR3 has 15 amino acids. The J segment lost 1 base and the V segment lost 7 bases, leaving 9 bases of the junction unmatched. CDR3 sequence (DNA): TGTGCCAGCAAGTACAAAACAGGGGAGAACACTGAAGCTTTCTTT. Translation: CASKYKTGENTEAFF.

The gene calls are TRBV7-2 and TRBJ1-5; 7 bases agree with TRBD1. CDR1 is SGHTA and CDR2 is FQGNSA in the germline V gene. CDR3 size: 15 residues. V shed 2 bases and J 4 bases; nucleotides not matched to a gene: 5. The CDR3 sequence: CASSLSRDSNQPQHF. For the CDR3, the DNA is TGTGCCAGCAGCTTATCTCGGGACAGTAATCAGCCCCAGCATTTT.

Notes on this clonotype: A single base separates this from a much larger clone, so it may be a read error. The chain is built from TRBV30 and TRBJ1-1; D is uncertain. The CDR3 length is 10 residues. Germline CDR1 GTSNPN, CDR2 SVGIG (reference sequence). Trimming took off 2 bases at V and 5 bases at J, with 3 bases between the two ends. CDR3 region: CAWSQTEAFF. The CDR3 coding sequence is TGTGCCTGGAGTCAGACTGAAGCTTTCTTT.

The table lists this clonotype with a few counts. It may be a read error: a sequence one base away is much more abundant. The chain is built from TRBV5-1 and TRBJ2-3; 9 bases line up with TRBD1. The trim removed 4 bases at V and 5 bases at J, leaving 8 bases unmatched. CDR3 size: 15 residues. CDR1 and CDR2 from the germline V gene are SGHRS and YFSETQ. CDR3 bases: TGCGCCAGCAGCCGATGGACAGGGGACCTAGATACGCAGTATTTT. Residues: CASSRWTGDLDTQYF.

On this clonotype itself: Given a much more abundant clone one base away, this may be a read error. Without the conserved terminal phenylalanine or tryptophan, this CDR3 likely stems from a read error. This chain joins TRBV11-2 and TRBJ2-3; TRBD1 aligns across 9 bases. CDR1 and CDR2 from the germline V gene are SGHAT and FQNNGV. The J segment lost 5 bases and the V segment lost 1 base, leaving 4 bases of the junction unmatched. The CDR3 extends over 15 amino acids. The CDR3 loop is CASSLGDRAGDTQYS. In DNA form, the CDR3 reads TGTGCCAGCAGCTTAGGGGACAGGGCAGGAGATACGCAGTATTCT.

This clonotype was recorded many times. For the CDR3, the DNA is TGTGCCAGCACTCCAACTAGCGGGGGGGTTCGGAATGAGCAGTTCTTC. Protein: CASTPTSGGVRNEQFF. The rearrangement links TRBV7-2 to TRBJ2-1; TRBD2 agrees at 13 bases. V shed 7 bases, J shed 7 bases, and the junction held 10 bases outside the gene matches. The CDR3 runs to 16 residues. CDR1 and CDR2 (germline): SGHTA, FQGNSA.

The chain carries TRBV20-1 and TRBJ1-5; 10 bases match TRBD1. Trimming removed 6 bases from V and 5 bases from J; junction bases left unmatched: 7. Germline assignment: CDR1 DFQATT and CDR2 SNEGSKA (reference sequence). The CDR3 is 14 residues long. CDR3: CSASAGQGHQPQHF. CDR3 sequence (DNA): TGCAGTGCAAGTGCGGGACAGGGGCATCAGCCCCAGCATTTT.

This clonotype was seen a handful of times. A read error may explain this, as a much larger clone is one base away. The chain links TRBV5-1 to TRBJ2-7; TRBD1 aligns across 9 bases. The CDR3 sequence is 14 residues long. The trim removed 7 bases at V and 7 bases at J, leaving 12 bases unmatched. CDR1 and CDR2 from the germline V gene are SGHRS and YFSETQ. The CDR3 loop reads CASDLGQGWNEQYF. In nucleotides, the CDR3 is TGCGCCAGCGATCTAGGACAGGGGTGGAATGAGCAGTACTTC.

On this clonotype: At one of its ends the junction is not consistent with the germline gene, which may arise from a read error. CDR3 DNA sequence: TGCAGTGCTGGGGACGGGGGGCTTGAGCAGTTTTTC. Amino acids: CSAGDGGLEQFF. The chain has TRBV20-1 and TRBJ2-1, with D perhaps TRBD2 (7 bases). Per germline, CDR1 DFQATT and CDR2 SNEGSKA (reference sequence). The CDR3 length is 12 residues.

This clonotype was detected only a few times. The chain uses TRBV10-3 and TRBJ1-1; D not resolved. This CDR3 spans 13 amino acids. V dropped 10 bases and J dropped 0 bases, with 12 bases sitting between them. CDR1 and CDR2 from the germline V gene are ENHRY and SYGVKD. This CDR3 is CATKRGMNTEAFF. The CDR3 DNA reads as TGTGCCACGAAACGGGGAATGAACACTGAAGCTTTCTTT.

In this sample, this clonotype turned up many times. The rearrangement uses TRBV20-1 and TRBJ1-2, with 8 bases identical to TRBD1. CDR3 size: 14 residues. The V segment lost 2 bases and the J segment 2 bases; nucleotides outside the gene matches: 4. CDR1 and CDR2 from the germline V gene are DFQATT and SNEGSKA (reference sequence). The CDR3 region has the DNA TGCAGTGCTAGATTTCGGACAGGGAACTATGGCTACACCTTC. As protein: CSARFRTGNYGYTF.